The 7 T cell receptor beta chains below were found in one sample sequenced in a study of spatial heterogeneity in lung cancer (dated by TCRdb to between 2018 and 2021). Read against the paper, the sample's time point label means: sample taken at primary tumor resection. Without any cell sorting, TCR sequencing was performed on whole RNA extracted either from tumor and nontumor lung tissue or from cryopreserved PBMC samples. Library method: 5' RACE. The sequencer was a NextSeq 500. TCRdb passed the public sequencing reads through fastp at Q25 and MiXCR, retaining productive beta sequences. Merged by CDR3 protein, the rows form single entries marked with the most common genes and DNA. The sample table records fewer than 20,000 distinct CDR3 sequences; under 20% of these occur just once. The ten largest clones represent over 13% of the sample. The specimen was PBMCs, collected at surgery. These receptors were taken from a male donor with early-stage non-small cell lung cancer.

This clonotype is medium-sized by share. The germline gene is not matched at one end of the junction; a read error may be the cause. The chain employs TRBV7-7 and TRBJ2-7; 10 bases line up with TRBD1. Germline V gene data show CDR1 as SSHAT and CDR2 as FNYEAQ (reference sequence). The CDR3 is made up of 18 amino acids. For the CDR3, the DNA is TGTGCTAGCAGCCAAAACCCTCATTCGGGGACAGGGGATAACGAGCAGTACTTC. It specifies CASSQNPHSGTGDNEQYF.

This clonotype was recorded a few times. The chain recombines TRBV6-5 with TRBJ1-5, with a tentative D call TRBD1 (6 bases). The ends were cut back, 8 bases at V and 9 bases at J, with 14 bases in the middle. The CDR3 has 12 residues. CDR1 and CDR2 from the germline V gene are MNHEY and SVGAGI. The chain's CDR3 is CASGGGEGPQHF. Written as DNA, the CDR3 is TGTGCCAGCGGCGGGGGCGAGGGGCCCCAGCATTTT.

This clonotype was counted ten times or more. This sequence joins TRBV6-1 and TRBJ2-7; D is tentatively TRBD1 or TRBD2 (5 bases each). The CDR3 spans 15 residues. Germline CDR1 reads MNHNS; CDR2 reads SASEGT. Trimming took off 2 bases at V and 2 bases at J, with 13 bases between the two ends. CDR3 in DNA: TGTGCCAGCAGTGAAAGGGAGACAGTTACCTACGAGCAGTACTTC. Protein: CASSERETVTYEQYF.

This chain connects TRBV7-8 to TRBJ1-3, with 7 bases that match TRBD1. The CDR3 is 13 amino acids. Looked up from germline, CDR1 is SGHVS and CDR2 is FQNEAQ. The junction had 6 bases not matched to a gene; V was cut back by 5 bases and J by 8 bases. Here the CDR3 reads CASSPQGRDTIYF. The CDR3 DNA reads as TGTGCCAGCAGCCCACAGGGGAGGGACACCATATATTTT.

This clonotype was recorded at least ten times. The chain is built from TRBV19 and TRBJ2-2; D is uncertain. The CDR3 runs to 13 residues. Trimming removed 7 bases from V and 4 bases from J, with 10 bases in between. Germline V gene lookup returns CDR1 LNHDA and CDR2 SQIVND (reference sequence). The CDR3 spells CASTWVSTGELFF. The CDR3 DNA reads TGTGCCAGTACATGGGTCAGCACCGGGGAGCTGTTTTTT.

The rearrangement links TRBV29-1 to TRBJ1-2; D gene ambiguous. The CDR3 contains 13 residues. Germline assignment: CDR1 SQVTM and CDR2 ANQGSEA. Deletions cut 4 bases from V and 3 bases from J, with 12 bases between. In DNA form, the CDR3 reads TGCAGCGTTGTTTGGCAGATCGACTATGGCTACACCTTC. This sequence encodes CSVVWQIDYGYTF.

This clonotype was observed many times. This chain uses TRBV2 with TRBJ1-5, with D possibly TRBD1 on 6 matching bases. Per germline, CDR1 SNHLY and CDR2 FYNNEI. The CDR3 covers 15 residues. Trimming took 6 bases from V and 6 from J, leaving 18 bases between them. This CDR3 reads CASRGEQGSGQPQHF. CDR3 nucleotide sequence: TGTGCCAGCAGAGGAGAACAGGGTTCAGGTCAGCCCCAGCATTTT.